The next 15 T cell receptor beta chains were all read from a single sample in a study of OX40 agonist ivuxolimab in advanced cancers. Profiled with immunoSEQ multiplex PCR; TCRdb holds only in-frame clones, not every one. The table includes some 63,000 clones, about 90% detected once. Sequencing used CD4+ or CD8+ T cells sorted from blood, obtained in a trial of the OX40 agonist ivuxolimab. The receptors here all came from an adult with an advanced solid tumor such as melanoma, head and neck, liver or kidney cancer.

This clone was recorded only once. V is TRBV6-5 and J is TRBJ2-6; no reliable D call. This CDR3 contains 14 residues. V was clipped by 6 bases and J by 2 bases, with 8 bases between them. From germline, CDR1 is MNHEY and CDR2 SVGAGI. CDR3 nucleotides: TGTGCCAGCAGGGAAGTTGCTGGGGCCAACGTCCTGACTTTC. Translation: CASREVAGANVLTF.

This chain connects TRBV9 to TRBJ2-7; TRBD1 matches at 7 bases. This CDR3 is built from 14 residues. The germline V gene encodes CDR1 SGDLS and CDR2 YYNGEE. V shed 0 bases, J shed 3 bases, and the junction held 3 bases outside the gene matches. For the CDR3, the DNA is TGTGCCAGCAGCGTAGAGGGACAGAGCTACGAGCAGTACTTC. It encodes CASSVEGQSYEQYF.

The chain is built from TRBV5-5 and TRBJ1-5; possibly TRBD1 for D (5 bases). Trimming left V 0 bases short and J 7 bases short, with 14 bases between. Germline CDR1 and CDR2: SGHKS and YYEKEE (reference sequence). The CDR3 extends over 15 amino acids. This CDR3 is CASSLDGGGKQPQHF. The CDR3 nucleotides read TGTGCCAGCAGCTTGGATGGGGGAGGAAAACAGCCCCAGCATTTT.

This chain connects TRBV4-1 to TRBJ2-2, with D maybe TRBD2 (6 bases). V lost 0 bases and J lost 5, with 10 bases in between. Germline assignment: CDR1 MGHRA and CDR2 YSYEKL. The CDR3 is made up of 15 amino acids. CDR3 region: CASSQEVRGTGELFF. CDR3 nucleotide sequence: TGCGCCAGCAGCCAAGAGGTGCGGGGTACCGGGGAGCTGTTTTTT.

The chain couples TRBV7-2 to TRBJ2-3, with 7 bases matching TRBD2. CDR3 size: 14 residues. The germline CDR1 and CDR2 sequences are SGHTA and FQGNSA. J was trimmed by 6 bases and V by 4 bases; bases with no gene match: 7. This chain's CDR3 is CASSSPSGADTQYF. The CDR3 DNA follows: TGTGCCAGCAGCTCCCCAAGCGGGGCCGATACGCAGTATTTT.

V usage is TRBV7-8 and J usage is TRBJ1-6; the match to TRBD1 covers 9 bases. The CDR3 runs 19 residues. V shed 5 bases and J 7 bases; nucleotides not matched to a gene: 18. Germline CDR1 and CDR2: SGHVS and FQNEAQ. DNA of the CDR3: TGTGCCAGCAGCCTCTCTAGGACAGGGGTCGCTGGCATGAATTCACCCCTCCACTTT. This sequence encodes CASSLSRTGVAGMNSPLHF.

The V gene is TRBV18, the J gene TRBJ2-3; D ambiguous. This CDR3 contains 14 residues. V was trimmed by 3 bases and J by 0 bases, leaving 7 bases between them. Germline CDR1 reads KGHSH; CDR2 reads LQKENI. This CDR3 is CASSPDGSTDTQYF. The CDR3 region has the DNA TGTGCCAGCTCACCTGACGGGAGCACAGATACGCAGTATTTT. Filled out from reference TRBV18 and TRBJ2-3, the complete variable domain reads NAGVMQNPRHLVRRRGQEARLRCSPMKGHSHVYWYRQLPEEGLKFMVYLQKENIIDESGMPKERFSAEFPKEGPSILRIQQVVRGDSAAYFCASSPDGSTDTQYFGPGTRLTVL.

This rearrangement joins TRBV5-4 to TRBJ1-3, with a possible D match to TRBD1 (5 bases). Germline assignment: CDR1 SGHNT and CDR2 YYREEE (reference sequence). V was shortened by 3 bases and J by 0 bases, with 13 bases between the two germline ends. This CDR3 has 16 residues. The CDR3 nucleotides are TGTGCCAGCAGCTCCCCGGGACCGATCTCTGGAAACACCATATATTTT. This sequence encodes CASSSPGPISGNTIYF.

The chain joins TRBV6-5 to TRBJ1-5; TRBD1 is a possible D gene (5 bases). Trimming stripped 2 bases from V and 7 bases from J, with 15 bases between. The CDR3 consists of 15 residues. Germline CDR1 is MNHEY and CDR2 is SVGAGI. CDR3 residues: CASSYHSSGSQPQHF. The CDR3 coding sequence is TGTGCCAGCAGTTACCACAGTTCAGGGTCGCAGCCCCAGCATTTT.

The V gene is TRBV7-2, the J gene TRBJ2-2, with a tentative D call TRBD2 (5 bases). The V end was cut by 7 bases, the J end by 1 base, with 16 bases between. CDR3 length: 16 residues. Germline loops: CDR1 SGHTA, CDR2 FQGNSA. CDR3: CASTSTPGWNTGELFF. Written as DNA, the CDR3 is TGTGCCAGCACCTCCACCCCGGGGTGGAACACCGGGGAGCTGTTTTTT.

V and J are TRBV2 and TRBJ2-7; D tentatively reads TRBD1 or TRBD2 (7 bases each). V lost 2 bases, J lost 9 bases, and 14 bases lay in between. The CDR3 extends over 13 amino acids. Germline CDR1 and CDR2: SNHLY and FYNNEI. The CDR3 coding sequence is TGTGCCAGCAGTGAAAAAGGGAGGGACAGGCAGTACTTC. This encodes CASSEKGRDRQYF. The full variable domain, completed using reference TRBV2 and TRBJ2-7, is EPEVTQTPSHQVTQMGQEVILRCVPISNHLYFYWYRQILGQKVEFLVSFYNNEISEKSEIFDDQFSVERPDGSNFTLKIRSTKLEDSAMYFCASSEKGRDRQYFGPGTRLTVT.

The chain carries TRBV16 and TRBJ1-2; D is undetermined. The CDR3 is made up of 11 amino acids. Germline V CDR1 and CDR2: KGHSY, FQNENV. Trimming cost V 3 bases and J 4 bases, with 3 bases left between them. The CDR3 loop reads CASSQGYGYTF. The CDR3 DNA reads TGTGCCAGCAGCCAGGGCTATGGCTACACCTTC. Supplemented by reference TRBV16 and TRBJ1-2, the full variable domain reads GEEVAQTPKHLVRGEGQKAKLYCAPIKGHSYVFWYQQVLKNEFKFLISFQNENVFDETGMPKERFSAKCLPNSPCSLEIQATKLEDSAVYFCASSQGYGYTFGSGTRLTVV.

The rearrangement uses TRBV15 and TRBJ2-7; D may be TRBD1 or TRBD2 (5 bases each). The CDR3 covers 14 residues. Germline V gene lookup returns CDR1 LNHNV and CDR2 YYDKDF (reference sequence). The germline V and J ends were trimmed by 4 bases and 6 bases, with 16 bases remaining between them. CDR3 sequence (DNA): TGTGCCACCAGCAACCGGGACGGGTCTTCCGAGCAGTACTTC. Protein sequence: CATSNRDGSSEQYF. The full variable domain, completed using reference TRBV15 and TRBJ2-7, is DAMVIQNPRYQVTQFGKPVTLSCSQTLNHNVMYWYQQKSSQAPKLLFHYYDKDFNNEADTPDNFQSRRPNTSFCFLDIRSPGLGDTAMYLCATSNRDGSSEQYFGPGTRLTVT.

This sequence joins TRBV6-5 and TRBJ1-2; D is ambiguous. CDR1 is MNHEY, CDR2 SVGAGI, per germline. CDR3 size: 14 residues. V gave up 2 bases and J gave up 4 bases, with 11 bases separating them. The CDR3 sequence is CASSYGDRGYGYTF. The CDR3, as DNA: TGTGCCAGCAGTTACGGCGATCGTGGCTATGGCTACACCTTC.

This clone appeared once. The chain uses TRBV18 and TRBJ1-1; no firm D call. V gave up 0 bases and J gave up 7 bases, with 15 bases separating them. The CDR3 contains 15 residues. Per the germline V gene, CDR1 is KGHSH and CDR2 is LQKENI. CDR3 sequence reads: CASSPPSNPGREAFF. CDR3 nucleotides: TGTGCCAGCTCACCACCTTCCAATCCGGGTCGTGAAGCTTTCTTT.